Included here is one T cell receptor beta chain sequence, with context. The data originate from a study of blood T cell repertoires in COVID-19. The protocol was immunoSEQ multiplex PCR, while the TCRdb copy is restricted to in-frame clones and leaves out a portion. Of about 38,000 clones detected, about 85% appear once; the ten largest clones hold roughly 5.2%. From germline, CDR1 is MNHEY and CDR2 SMNVEV (reference sequence). The V end lost 7 bases, the J end lost 3 bases, and 7 bases lay between the germline ends. CDR3 length: 12 residues. This chain joins TRBV27 and TRBJ2-1; D is ambiguous. This TCR was sampled from a man between 45 and 60 years old with active COVID-19. The sample comprised peripheral blood. CDR3 in amino acids: CASTNSYNEQFF. The CDR3 DNA is TGTGCCAGCACGAACAGCTACAATGAGCAGTTCTTC.